The clone carrying this TCR beta chain was recorded at least ten times. Antigen specificity is unknown. The sample comes from a study of early T cells in non-severe SARS-CoV-2 infection. On the study more broadly: It was bulk RNA from unsorted whole blood that was sequenced, and the chains were unpaired.

General study findings and limits: Anti-spike CD8 responses were favored by VDJdb matching, which missed private and CD4 specificities.

Looked up from germline, CDR1 is SNHLY and CDR2 is FYNNEI. The V segment lost 6 bases and the J segment 0 bases; nucleotides outside the gene matches: 9. CDR3 length: 17 amino acids. Unique molecular identifiers were added to individual cDNA molecules. TCRdb processed the 5' RACE reads anew with MiXCR; each CDR3 protein has one entry. In the table there are 36,000 or so distinct CDR3 sequences, roughly 4.2% of which are singletons. Sequences were obtained from whole blood. The TCR was taken from an adult who was a healthcare worker with PCR-confirmed SARS-CoV-2 infection or an uninfected control (not recorded which). The chain has TRBV2 and TRBJ1-4, with TRBD1 matching over 8 bases. The CDR3 DNA reads as TGTGCCAGCAGAGCCGGGACAGGTTACACAACTAATGAAAAACTGTTTTTT. Residues: CASRAGTGYTTNEKLFF.